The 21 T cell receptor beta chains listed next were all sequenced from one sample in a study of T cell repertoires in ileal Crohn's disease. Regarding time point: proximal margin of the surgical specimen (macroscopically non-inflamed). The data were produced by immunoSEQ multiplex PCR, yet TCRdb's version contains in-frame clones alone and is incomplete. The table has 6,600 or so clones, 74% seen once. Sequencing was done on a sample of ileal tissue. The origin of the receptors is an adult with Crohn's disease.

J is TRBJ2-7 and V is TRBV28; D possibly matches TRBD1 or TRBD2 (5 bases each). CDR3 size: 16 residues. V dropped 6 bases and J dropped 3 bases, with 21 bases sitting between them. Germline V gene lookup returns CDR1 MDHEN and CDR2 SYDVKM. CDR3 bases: TGTGCCAGCAGAGGAGTGTGGGGGTGGGTACTCTACGAGCAGTACTTC. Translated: CASRGVWGWVLYEQYF.

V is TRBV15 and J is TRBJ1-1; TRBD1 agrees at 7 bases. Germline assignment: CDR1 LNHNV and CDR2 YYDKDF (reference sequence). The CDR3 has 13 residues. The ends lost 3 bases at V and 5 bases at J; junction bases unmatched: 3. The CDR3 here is CATSRRGQTEAFF. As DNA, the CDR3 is TGTGCCACCAGCAGGAGGGGGCAAACTGAAGCTTTCTTT.

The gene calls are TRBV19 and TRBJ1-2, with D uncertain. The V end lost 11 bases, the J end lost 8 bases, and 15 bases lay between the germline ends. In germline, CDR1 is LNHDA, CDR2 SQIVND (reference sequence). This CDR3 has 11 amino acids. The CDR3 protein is CALQAGEGYTF. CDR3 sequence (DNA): TGTGCCCTCCAAGCCGGGGAGGGCTACACCTTC.

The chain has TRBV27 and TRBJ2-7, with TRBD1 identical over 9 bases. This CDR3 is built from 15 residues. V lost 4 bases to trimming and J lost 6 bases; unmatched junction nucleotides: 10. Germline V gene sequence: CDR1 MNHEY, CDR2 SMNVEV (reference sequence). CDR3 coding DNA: TGTGCCAGCAGTTATTCCGGGACAGGGAGGGTCGAGCAGTACTTC. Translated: CASSYSGTGRVEQYF.

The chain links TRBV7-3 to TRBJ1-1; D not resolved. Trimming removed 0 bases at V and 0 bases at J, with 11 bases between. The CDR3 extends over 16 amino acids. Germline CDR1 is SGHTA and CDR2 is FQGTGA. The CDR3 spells CASSLTSAEMNTEAFF. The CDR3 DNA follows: TGTGCCAGCAGCTTAACCTCTGCAGAGATGAACACTGAAGCTTTCTTT.

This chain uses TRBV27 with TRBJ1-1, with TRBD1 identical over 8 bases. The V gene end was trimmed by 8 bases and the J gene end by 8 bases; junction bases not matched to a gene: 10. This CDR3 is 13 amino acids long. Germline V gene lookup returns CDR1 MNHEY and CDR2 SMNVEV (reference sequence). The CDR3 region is CASAGQGRVEAFF. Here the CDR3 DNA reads TGTGCCAGCGCAGGACAGGGAAGGGTGGAAGCTTTCTTT.

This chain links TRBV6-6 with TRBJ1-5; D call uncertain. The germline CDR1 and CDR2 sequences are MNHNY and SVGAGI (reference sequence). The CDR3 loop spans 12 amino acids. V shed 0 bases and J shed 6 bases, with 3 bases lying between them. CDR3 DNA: TGTGCCAGCAGTTACTCGGGTCAGCCCCAGCATTTT. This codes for CASSYSGQPQHF.

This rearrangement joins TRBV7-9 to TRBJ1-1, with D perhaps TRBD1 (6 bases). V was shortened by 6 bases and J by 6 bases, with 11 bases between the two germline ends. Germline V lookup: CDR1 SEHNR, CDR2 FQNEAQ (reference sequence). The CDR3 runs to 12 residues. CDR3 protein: CASRWDISEAFF. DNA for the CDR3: TGTGCCAGCAGGTGGGACATTTCTGAAGCTTTCTTT.

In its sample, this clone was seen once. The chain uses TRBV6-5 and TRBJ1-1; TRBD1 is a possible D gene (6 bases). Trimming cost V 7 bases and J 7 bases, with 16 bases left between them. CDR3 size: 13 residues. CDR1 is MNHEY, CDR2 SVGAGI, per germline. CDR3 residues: CASTTGSRLEAFF. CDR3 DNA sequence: TGTGCCAGCACTACAGGGTCTAGGCTTGAAGCTTTCTTT.

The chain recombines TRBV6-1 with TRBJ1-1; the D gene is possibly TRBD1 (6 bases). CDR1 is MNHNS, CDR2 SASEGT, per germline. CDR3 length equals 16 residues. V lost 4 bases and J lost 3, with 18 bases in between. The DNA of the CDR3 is TGTGCCAGCAGTGGTGGGGGGGGCATAGGTTACACTGAAGCTTTCTTT. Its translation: CASSGGGGIGYTEAFF.

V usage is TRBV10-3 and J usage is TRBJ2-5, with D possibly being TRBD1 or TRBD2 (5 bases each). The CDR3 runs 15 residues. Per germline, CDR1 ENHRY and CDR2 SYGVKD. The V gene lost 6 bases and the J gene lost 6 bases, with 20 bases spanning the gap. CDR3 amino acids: CAIRPGTVDLKTQYF. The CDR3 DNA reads TGTGCCATCAGGCCGGGGACGGTGGACTTAAAGACCCAGTACTTC.

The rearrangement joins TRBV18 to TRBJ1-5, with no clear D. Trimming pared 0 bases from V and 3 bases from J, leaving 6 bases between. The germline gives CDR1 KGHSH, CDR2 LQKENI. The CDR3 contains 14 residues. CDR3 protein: CASSPPGNNQPQHF. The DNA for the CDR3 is TGTGCCAGCTCACCACCCGGGAACAATCAGCCCCAGCATTTT.

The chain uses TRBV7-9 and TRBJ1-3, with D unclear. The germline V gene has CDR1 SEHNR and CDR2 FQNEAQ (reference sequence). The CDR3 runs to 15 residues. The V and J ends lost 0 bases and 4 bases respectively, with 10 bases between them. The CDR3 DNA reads TGTGCCAGCAGCTTAGCCTGGGGTGCGGGAAACACCATATATTTT. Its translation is CASSLAWGAGNTIYF.

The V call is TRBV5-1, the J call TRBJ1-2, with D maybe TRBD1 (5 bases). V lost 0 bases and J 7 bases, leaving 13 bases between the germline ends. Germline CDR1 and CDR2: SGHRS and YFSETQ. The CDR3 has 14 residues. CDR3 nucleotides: TGCGCCAGCAGCTTGGATCAGGGCCCTATTGGCTACACCTTC. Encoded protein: CASSLDQGPIGYTF.

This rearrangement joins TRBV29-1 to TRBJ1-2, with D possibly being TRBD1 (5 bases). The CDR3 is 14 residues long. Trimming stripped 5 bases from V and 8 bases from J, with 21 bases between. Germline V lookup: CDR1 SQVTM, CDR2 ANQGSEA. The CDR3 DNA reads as TGCAGCGTTCTGGGGACGGGTAGGAGTAGAGGCTACACCTTC. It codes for CSVLGTGRSRGYTF.

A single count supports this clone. CDR3 bases: TGTGCCAGTAGTATCGCTGGACAGGGGGTTTACGAGCAGTACTTC. Its translation is CASSIAGQGVYEQYF. This rearrangement joins TRBV19 to TRBJ2-7; 10 bases are a match to TRBD1. CDR1 is LNHDA and CDR2 is SQIVND in the germline V gene (reference sequence). The CDR3 length is 15 residues. The junction had 6 bases not matched to a gene; V was cut back by 3 bases and J by 4 bases. Variable domain in full (rest from reference TRBV19 and TRBJ2-7): DGGITQSPKYLFRKEGQNVTLSCEQNLNHDAMYWYRQDPGQGLRLIYYSQIVNDFQKGDIAEGYSVSREKKESFPLTVTSAQKNPTAFYLCASSIAGQGVYEQYFGPGTRLTVT.

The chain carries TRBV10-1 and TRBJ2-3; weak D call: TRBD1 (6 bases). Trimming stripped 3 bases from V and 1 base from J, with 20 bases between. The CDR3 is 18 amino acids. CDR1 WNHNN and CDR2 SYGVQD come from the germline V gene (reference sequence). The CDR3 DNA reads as TGCGCCAGCAGTGATTTTCGCGGGTCCCCAGGGGGCACAGATACGCAGTATTTT. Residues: CASSDFRGSPGGTDTQYF.

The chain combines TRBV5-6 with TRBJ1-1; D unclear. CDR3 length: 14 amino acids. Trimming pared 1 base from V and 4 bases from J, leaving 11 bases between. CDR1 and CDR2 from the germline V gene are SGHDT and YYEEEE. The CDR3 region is CASSLLGSTTEAFF. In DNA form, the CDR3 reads TGTGCCAGCAGCTTGCTGGGGAGTACCACTGAAGCTTTCTTT. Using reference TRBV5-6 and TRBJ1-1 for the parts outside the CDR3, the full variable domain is DAGVTQSPTHLIKTRGQQVTLRCSPKSGHDTVSWYQQALGQGPQFIFQYYEEEERQRGNFPDRFSGHQFPNYSSELNVNALLLGDSALYLCASSLLGSTTEAFFGQGTRLTVV.

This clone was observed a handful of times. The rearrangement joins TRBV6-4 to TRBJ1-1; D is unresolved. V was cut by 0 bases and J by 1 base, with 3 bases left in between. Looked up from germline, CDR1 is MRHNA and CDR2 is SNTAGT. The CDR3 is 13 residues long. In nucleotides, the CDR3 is TGTGCCAGCAGTGACTCACAGAACACTGAAGCTTTCTTT. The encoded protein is CASSDSQNTEAFF.

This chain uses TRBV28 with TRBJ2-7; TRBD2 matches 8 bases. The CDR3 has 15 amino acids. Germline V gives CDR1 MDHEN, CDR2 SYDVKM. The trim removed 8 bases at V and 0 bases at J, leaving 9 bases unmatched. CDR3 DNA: TGTGCCAGCTTACGGTACGGGGGGGGCTCCTACGAGCAGTACTTC. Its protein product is CASLRYGGGSYEQYF.

In DNA, the CDR3 is TGTGCCAGCAGCTTAGGGTCACGAGGGTTTCGAGAATACACCGGGGAGCTGTTTTTT. Translating gives CASSLGSRGFREYTGELFF. The V call is TRBV11-2, the J call TRBJ2-2; weak D call: TRBD2 (5 bases). The CDR3 is 19 residues long. Germline CDR1 and CDR2: SGHAT and FQNNGV. V dropped 1 base and J dropped 3 bases, with 21 bases sitting between them.